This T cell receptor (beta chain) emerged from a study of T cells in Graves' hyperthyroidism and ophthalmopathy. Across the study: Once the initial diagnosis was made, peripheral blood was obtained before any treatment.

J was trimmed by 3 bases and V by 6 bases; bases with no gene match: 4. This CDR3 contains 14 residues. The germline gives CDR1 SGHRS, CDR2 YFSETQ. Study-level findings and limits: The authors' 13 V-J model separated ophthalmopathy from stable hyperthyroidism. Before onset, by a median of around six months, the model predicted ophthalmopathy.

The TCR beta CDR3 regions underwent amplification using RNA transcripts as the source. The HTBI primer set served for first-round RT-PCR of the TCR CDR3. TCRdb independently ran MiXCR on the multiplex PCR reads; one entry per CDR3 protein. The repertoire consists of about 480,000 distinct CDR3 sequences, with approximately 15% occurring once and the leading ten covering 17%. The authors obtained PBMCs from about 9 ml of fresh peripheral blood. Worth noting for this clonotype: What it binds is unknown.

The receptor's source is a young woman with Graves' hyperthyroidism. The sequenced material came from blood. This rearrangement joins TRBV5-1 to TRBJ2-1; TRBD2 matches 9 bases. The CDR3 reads CASKQREVYNEQFF. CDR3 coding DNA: TGCGCCAGCAAGCAGCGGGAGGTCTACAATGAGCAGTTCTTC.